A selection of T cell receptor beta chains follows, all from one sample in a study of Graves' ophthalmopathy and Graves' hyperthyroidism. TCRdb reanalysed the multiplex PCR reads using MiXCR and keeps one entry per CDR3 protein. The data contain 210,000 or so distinct CDR3 sequences, 25% to 30% of them seen just once; the ten biggest clones take up around 10%. Specimen: peripheral blood. These receptors all come from a middle-aged man with Graves' ophthalmopathy. The conserved cysteine and the conserved F or W are not part of the CDR3 here. Each record gives: D gene, J gene, V gene, clone size, CDR3 protein. A D gene is named only where the DNA matches it firmly. Clone size is stated in some rows and not others, as once, few, many or a class when expanded.

>TRBD2|TRBJ2-4|TRBV27|many
ASSGGLAGGGKNIQY
>NA|TRBJ2-7|TRBV28|many
ASSPPGPSYEQY
>NA|TRBJ1-1|TRBV11-3|NA
ASSFGVWNTEAF
>NA|TRBJ1-5|TRBV6-1|many
ASSEVGVYSNQPQH
>TRBD1|TRBJ2-2|TRBV6-2/TRBV6-3|NA
ASSYSPGGDPGTGELF
>NA|TRBJ2-7|TRBV20-1|NA
SATAGTTQDEQY
>NA|TRBJ2-7|TRBV7-2|few
ASSGGAGEQY
>TRBD1|TRBJ1-2|TRBV7-2|many
ASSYYRGHGYT
>NA|TRBJ1-2|TRBV7-2|NA
ASSLDSSPYGYT
>NA|TRBJ2-5|TRBV11-2|many
ASSLAPKETQY
>NA|TRBJ2-7|TRBV7-2|many
ASSLAAFSGYEQY
>NA|TRBJ2-7|TRBV29-1|NA
SVGVPSDYEQY
>TRBD2|TRBJ2-7|TRBV6-5|NA
ASSYPGLPYEQY
>NA|TRBJ2-2|TRBV28|many
ASREASGELF
>TRBD2|TRBJ2-2|TRBV6-6|many
ASSPSSGRVGGELF
>NA|TRBJ2-7|TRBV19|many
ASRPGGALRYEQY
>NA|TRBJ2-7|TRBV6-1|NA
ASSEALGGSYEQY
>NA|TRBJ2-7|TRBV12-3/TRBV12-4|NA
ASSFGGPEQY
>NA|TRBJ2-7|TRBV4-1|many
ASSQDLLSKSYEQY
>NA|TRBJ1-1|TRBV6-5|many
ASSSLRNTEAF
>TRBD2|TRBJ2-5|TRBV11-2|many
ASSFMSGTSGPTQY
>NA|TRBJ2-7|TRBV12-3/TRBV12-4|NA
ASSSFRDHRQY
>TRBD1|TRBJ2-7|TRBV19|many
ASSQTDRGKQY
>NA|TRBJ2-5|TRBV24-1|many
ATSDPRGRSSQETQY
>NA|TRBJ1-5|TRBV29-1|NA
SVADWGGQPQH
>NA|TRBJ1-6|TRBV12-3/TRBV12-4|NA
ASSFGLGGDNSPLH
>TRBD1|TRBJ2-5|TRBV6-1|few
ASSGKTGERQETQY
>NA|TRBJ1-3|TRBV5-1|many
ASTTGVTAGNTIY
>NA|TRBJ2-7|TRBV29-1|many
SVEGTRGYEQY
>NA|TRBJ1-1|TRBV30|many
AWSRTEAF
>NA|TRBJ2-5|TRBV18|many
ASSPARQETQY
>NA|TRBJ2-5|TRBV11-3|many
ASSITLGEETQY
>NA|TRBJ2-2|TRBV18|few
ASSPGLAEPNTGELF
>NA|TRBJ2-5|TRBV12-3/TRBV12-4|NA
ASTVDWEWTQY
>TRBD1|TRBJ1-1|TRBV19|many
ASGDRVGEAF
>TRBD1|TRBJ1-6|TRBV28|NA
ASSFPPRTGARSPLH
>TRBD2|TRBJ2-1|TRBV29-1|many
SVGSGRGNEQF
>NA|TRBJ2-7|TRBV12-3/TRBV12-4|once
ASSLVRGTTASSYEQY
>TRBD2|TRBJ2-7|TRBV6-5|NA
ASSYPGSAGGYEQY
>TRBD1|TRBJ2-7|TRBV2|many
ASSSGGTGSAYEQY
>NA|TRBJ2-7|TRBV6-1|many
ACMDGPYEQY
>NA|TRBJ1-1|TRBV6-9|many
ASSYRETGSEAL
>NA|TRBJ1-3|TRBV6-1|many
ASSGERESGNTIY
>NA|TRBJ1-2|TRBV6-2/TRBV6-3|NA
ASSYNPGHYGYT
>NA|TRBJ2-7|TRBV12-3/TRBV12-4|many
ASSLDDEQY
>NA|TRBJ1-1|TRBV12-3/TRBV12-4|NA
ASNENTRDEAF
>TRBD1|TRBJ2-2|TRBV7-9|many
ASAGQGNTGELF
>TRBD1|TRBJ2-5|TRBV28|NA
ASSSKTGIIETQY
>NA|TRBJ1-1|TRBV12-3/TRBV12-4|NA
ASRDRLMNTEAF
>TRBD1|TRBJ2-7|TRBV29-1|many
SVAGTGEYEQY
>NA|TRBJ2-7|TRBV5-5|NA
ASTPFRVYEQY
>TRBD2|TRBJ2-7|TRBV6-2/TRBV6-3|NA
ASSYGTSAGGSSYGQY
>NA|TRBJ2-6|TRBV5-1|many
ASSLERRSSGANVLT
>TRBD1|TRBJ2-7|TRBV24-1|NA
ATSETGQGGYEQY